These T cell receptor beta chains were read from a single sample in a study of blood T cell repertoires in COVID-19. TCRdb's copy holds only in-frame clones and misses some; the assay was immunoSEQ multiplex PCR. The repertoire includes about 280,000 clones, around nine tenths of them detected once, and roughly 2.2% sits in the top ten. The sample consisted of peripheral blood. The receptors were gathered from a man aged 50-60 years with acute or convalescent COVID-19. The CDR3 runs from the conserved cysteine through the conserved F or W. Fields, in order: clone size, J gene, D gene, V gene, CDR3 DNA, CDR3 protein. A D gene is named only where the DNA matches it firmly. Size is omitted from some rows. Given values are once, few, many or a class for expanded clones.

clone size: -; J gene: TRBJ1-1; D gene: -; V gene: TRBV19; CDR3 DNA: TGTGCCAGTAGTATAGGCCCGGGGGGGAACACTGAAGCTTTCTTT; CDR3 protein: CASSIGPGGNTEAFF
clone size: once; J gene: TRBJ2-7; D gene: -; V gene: TRBV14; CDR3 DNA: TGTGCCAGCAGCCCCGGAGCAGGACAGAGCTCCTACGAGCAGTACTTC; CDR3 protein: CASSPGAGQSSYEQYF
clone size: -; J gene: TRBJ1-1; D gene: TRBD1; V gene: TRBV19; CDR3 DNA: TGTGCCAGTAGTAGGGGACAGAGCACTGAAGCTTTCTTT; CDR3 protein: CASSRGQSTEAFF
clone size: -; J gene: TRBJ2-1; D gene: TRBD2; V gene: TRBV7-9; CDR3 DNA: TGTGCCAGCAGCTCCGAGCGGGGGGGCAAACGCAATGAGCAGTTCTTC; CDR3 protein: CASSSERGGKRNEQFF
clone size: -; J gene: TRBJ2-2; D gene: TRBD1; V gene: TRBV5-4; CDR3 DNA: TGTGCCAGCAGTCAGGGGGCGGGGGAGCTGTTTTTT; CDR3 protein: CASSQGAGELFF
clone size: few; J gene: TRBJ2-7; D gene: -; V gene: TRBV25-1; CDR3 DNA: TGTGCCAGCAGTGAATATGAGGACAGCTACGAGCAGTACTTC; CDR3 protein: CASSEYEDSYEQYF
clone size: -; J gene: TRBJ2-5; D gene: -; V gene: TRBV4-1; CDR3 DNA: TGCGCCAGCAGCCAAGGACAGGTATTTTCTGAGACCCAGTACTTC; CDR3 protein: CASSQGQVFSETQYF
clone size: -; J gene: TRBJ1-5; D gene: TRBD1; V gene: TRBV18; CDR3 DNA: TGTGCCAGCTCACCCGGGACAGTCGGGATCCCTAATCAGCCCCAGCATTTT; CDR3 protein: CASSPGTVGIPNQPQHF
clone size: -; J gene: TRBJ2-2; D gene: -; V gene: TRBV2; CDR3 DNA: TGTGCCAGCAGTGCAGACTACACCGGGGAGCTGTTTTTT; CDR3 protein: CASSADYTGELFF
clone size: -; J gene: TRBJ2-5; D gene: -; V gene: TRBV5-8; CDR3 DNA: TGTGCCAGCAGCTTGGGCCCCGGAACTACCGAGACCCAGTACTTC; CDR3 protein: CASSLGPGTTETQYF
clone size: -; J gene: TRBJ1-5; D gene: TRBD1; V gene: TRBV15; CDR3 DNA: TGTGCCACCAGCCAACCGGGACAGCGCTTCACGCCCCAGCATTTT; CDR3 protein: CATSQPGQRFTPQHF
clone size: -; J gene: TRBJ1-2; D gene: TRBD1; V gene: TRBV29-1; CDR3 DNA: TGCAGCCTCCCGGGACAGGGCGGGTATGGCTACACCTTC; CDR3 protein: CSLPGQGGYGYTF